This paragraph covers one T cell receptor beta chain sequence. It has no known antigen specificity. No quality values exist for individual bases; no much larger clone is one base distant. Every patient had bone marrow sampled at the time of active disease. Ficoll-Hypaque density gradient centrifugation was used to isolate bone marrow mononuclear cells. Myeloma plasma cells were removed and CD138-negative cells were collected by negative selection after labeling with CD138 magnetic microbeads on a MACS separator. Flow cytometry with CD138 antibodies on an Attune NxT was used to check how pure the isolated cells were. TRIzol reagent was used to extract total RNA, which was then quantified with a NanoDrop spectrophotometer. Paired RNA-seq and IR-seq were performed on each patient's CD138-negative bone marrow sample. The Immunoverse kit was used to build TCR libraries from 400 ng RNA, with molecular barcoded adaptors covering alpha/delta and beta/gamma chains. TCR library preparation was performed with the same RNA that was used for transcriptome sequencing. An Illumina HiSeq 4000 with 2 x 150 cycles was used to sequence the TCR libraries. From the authors' description of their analysis: Using MiXCR, which included quality filtering and error correction, TCR reads were aligned to human V, D, J and C references and then assembled into CDR3 clonotypes. The tcR package in R was used for analysis of clonotype counts and gene usage diversity. Raw mapping reads were checked after the RNA-seq reads had been mapped by STAR aligner version 2.5.3a onto the human GRCh37 genome. IR-seq fastq files were randomly downsampled with Seqtk 1.3 to test the effect of sequencing depth on detected clonotypes. TCRdb passed the public sequencing reads through fastp at Q25 and MiXCR, retaining productive beta sequences. Rows with a matching CDR3 protein are joined into one entry that keeps the most common DNA and genes. The V and J calls shown here were made by TCRdb, not taken from the authors' results. This sample holds 35,000 to 40,000 distinct CDR3 sequences; less than 15% were observed only once. The top ten constitute around 19% of the sample.

Taken from the germline V gene, the CDR1 and CDR2 loops are MDHEN and SYDVKM. Measured from the cysteine to the phenylalanine, the CDR3 is 15 residues long. The DNA shown is the 45-base CDR3, in frame from base 1. Clipping removes 6 bases from V and 2 bases from J, with 7 as the unmatched junction base count. These data originate in a study of read filtering for tumor transcriptome and immune sequencing (dated by TCRdb to about 2020). About the study as a whole: The cohort consisted of 17 to 20 male and more than 11 female patients, with a mean age of 65.9 years and an age range of roughly 40 to 85. Using the same bone marrow samples, the study ran both targeted immune repertoire sequencing and bulk whole-transcriptome sequencing and then compared the TCR repertoires from each method. Per sample, about 4.05 to 11 million TCR-region mapped reads were obtained with IR-seq, compared with only roughly 80 to 1273 with RNA-seq. After DNase treatment, whole-transcriptome libraries were prepared using the TruSeq RNA Access Library Prep Kit. By revised international staging, fewer than ten patients were R-ISS I, fewer than 20 were R-ISS II and over five were R-ISS III. As a main aim, a read-filtering strategy for immune repertoire data was addressed, with the specific question being whether clonotypes supported by a single read should be removed. What the authors observed across the whole study: The sorted CD138-negative fraction was a mixed bone marrow immune population, not purified T cells. The correlation between IR-seq and RNA-seq shared clonotype proportions was increased by removal of single-read clonotypes. Compared with RNA-seq, IR-seq captured clonotypes at much higher depth and more reliably, and a smaller IR-seq throughput was enough to identify most shared clonotypes. Single-read clonotypes made up roughly four fifths of clonotypes but approximately 3.5% of total reads in IR-seq, and less than 75% of clonotypes and 44.6% of reads in RNA-seq.

Recombination connected TRBV28 to TRBJ2-3, with 8 middle bases fitting TRBD2. The sequence came from a donor aged 40 or over with multiple myeloma. The source material was a population of CD138-negative cells sorted from bone marrow. According to the study, the label for this sample's cell subset or site signals: bone marrow mononuclear cells depleted of CD138+ plasma/myeloma cells by negative magnetic selection. The CDR3: CASSPRGGFTDTQYF. The sequence in DNA is TGTGCCAGCAGCCCCCGGGGGGGTTTCACAGATACGCAGTATTTT. Reference TRBV28 and TRBJ2-3 genes cover what lies past the CDR3, so the full variable domain is DVKVTQSSRYLVKRTGEKVFLECVQDMDHENMFWYRQDPGLGLRLIYFSYDVKMKEKGDIPEGYSVSREKKERFSLILESASTNQTSMYLCASSPRGGFTDTQYFGPGTRLTVL.